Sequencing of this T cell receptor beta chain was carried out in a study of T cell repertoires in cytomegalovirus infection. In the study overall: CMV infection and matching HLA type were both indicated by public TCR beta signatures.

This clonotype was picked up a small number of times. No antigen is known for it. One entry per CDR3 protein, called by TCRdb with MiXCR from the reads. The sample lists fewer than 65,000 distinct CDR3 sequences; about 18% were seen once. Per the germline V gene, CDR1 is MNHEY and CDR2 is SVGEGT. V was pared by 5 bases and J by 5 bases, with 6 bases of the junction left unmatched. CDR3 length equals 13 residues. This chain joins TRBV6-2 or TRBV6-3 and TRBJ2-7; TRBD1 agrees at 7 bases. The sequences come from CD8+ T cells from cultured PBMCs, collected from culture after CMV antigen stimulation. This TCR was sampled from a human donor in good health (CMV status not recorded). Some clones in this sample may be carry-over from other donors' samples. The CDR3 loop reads CASSAQGWNEQYF. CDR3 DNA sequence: TGTGCCAGCAGTGCACAGGGGTGGAACGAGCAGTACTTC.